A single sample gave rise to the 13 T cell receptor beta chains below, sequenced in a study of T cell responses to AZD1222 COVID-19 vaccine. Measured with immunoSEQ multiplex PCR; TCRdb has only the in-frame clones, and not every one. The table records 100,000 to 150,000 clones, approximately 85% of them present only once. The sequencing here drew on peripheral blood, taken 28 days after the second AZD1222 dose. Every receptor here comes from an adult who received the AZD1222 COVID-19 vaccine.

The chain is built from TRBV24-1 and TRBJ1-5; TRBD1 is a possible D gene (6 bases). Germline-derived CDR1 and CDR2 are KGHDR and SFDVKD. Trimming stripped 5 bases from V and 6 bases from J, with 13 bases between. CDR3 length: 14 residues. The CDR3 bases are TGTGCCACCAGTGCGGCAGGGGTTGTTCAGCCCCAGCATTTT. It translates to CATSAAGVVQPQHF.

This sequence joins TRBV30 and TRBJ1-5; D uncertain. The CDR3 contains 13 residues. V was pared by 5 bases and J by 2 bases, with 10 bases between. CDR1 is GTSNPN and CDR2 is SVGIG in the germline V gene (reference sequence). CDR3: CAWAKSGNQPQHF. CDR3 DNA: TGTGCCTGGGCCAAGAGCGGCAATCAGCCCCAGCATTTT.

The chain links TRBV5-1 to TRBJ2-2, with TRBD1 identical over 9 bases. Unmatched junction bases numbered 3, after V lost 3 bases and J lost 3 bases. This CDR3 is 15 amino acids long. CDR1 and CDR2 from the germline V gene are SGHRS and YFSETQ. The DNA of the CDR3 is TGCGCCAGCAGCTGGGGACAGGGAGACACCGGGGAGCTGTTTTTT. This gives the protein CASSWGQGDTGELFF.

CDR3 DNA: TGTGCCAGCAGCCCAGTTGGGGGAGTCGAGACCCAGTACTTC. It is translated as CASSPVGGVETQYF. V gene TRBV6-2 or TRBV6-3 combines with J gene TRBJ2-5; the D gene could be TRBD1 or TRBD2 (5 bases each). Germline-derived CDR1 and CDR2 are MNHEY and SVGEGT. The CDR3 is made up of 14 amino acids. The ends were cut back, 6 bases at V and 5 bases at J, with 16 bases in the middle.

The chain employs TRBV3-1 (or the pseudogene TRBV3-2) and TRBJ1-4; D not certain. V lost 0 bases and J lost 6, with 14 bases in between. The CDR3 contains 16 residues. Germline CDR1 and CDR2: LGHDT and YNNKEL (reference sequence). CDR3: CASSQDGYLRDEKLFF. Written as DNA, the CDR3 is TGTGCCAGCAGCCAAGATGGGTACCTGAGAGATGAAAAACTGTTTTTT.

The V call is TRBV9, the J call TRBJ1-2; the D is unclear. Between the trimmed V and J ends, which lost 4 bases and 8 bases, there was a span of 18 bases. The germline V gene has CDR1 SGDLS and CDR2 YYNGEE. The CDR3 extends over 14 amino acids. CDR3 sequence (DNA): TGTGCCAGCAGCCTTCGCTCCCTCGATGGGGGCTACACCTTC. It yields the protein CASSLRSLDGGYTF.

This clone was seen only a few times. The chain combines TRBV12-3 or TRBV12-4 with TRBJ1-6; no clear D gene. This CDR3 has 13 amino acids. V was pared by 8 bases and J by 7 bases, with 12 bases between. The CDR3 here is CASAPQKNSPLHF. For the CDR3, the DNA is TGTGCCAGCGCGCCTCAGAAGAATTCACCCCTCCACTTT.

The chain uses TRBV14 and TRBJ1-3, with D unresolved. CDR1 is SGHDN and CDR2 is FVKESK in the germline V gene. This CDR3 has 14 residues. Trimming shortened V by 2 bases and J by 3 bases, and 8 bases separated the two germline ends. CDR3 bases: TGTGCCAGCAGCCAAATGGGTAGTGGAAACACCATATATTTT. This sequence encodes CASSQMGSGNTIYF. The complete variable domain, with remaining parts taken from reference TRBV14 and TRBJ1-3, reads EAGVTQFPSHSVIEKGQTVTLRCDPISGHDNLYWYRRVMGKEIKFLLHFVKESKQDESGMPNNRFLAERTGGTYSTLKVQPAELEDSGVYFCASSQMGSGNTIYFGEGSWLTVV.

The CDR3 DNA follows: TGTGCCAGCCTGGGGGTAGCGGGAAACACCGGGGAGCTGTTTTTT. It is translated as CASLGVAGNTGELFF. The chain combines TRBV7-2 with TRBJ2-2, with TRBD2 identical over 8 bases. The germline V gene encodes CDR1 SGHTA and CDR2 FQGNSA. The CDR3 length is 15 residues. V dropped 8 bases and J dropped 2; count of bases not matched to a gene: 7.

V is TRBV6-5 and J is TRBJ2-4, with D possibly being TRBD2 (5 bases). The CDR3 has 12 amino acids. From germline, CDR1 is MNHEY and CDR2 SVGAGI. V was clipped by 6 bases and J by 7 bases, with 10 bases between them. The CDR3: CASSGDLNIQYF. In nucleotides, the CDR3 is TGTGCCAGCAGCGGGGATTTGAACATTCAGTACTTC.

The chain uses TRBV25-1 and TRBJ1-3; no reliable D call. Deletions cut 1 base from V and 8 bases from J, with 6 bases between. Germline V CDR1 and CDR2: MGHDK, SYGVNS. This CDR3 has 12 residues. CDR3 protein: CASSEFKDTIYF. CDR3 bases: TGTGCCAGCAGTGAATTCAAGGACACCATATATTTT.

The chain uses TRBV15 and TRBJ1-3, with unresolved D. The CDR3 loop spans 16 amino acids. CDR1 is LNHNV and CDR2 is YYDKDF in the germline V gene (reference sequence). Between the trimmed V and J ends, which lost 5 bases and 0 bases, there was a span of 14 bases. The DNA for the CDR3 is TGTGCCACCAGCCGCCTTCGGACTGACTCTGGAAACACCATATATTTT. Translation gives CATSRLRTDSGNTIYF. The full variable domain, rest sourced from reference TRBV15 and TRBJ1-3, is DAMVIQNPRYQVTQFGKPVTLSCSQTLNHNVMYWYQQKSSQAPKLLFHYYDKDFNNEADTPDNFQSRRPNTSFCFLDIRSPGLGDTAMYLCATSRLRTDSGNTIYFGEGSWLTVV.

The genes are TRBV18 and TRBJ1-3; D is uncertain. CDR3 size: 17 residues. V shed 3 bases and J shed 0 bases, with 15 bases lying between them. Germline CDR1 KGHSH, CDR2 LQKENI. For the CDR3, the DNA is TGTGCCAGCTCACCTAACCGGGCGACCCTCTCTGGAAACACCATATATTTT. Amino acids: CASSPNRATLSGNTIYF.